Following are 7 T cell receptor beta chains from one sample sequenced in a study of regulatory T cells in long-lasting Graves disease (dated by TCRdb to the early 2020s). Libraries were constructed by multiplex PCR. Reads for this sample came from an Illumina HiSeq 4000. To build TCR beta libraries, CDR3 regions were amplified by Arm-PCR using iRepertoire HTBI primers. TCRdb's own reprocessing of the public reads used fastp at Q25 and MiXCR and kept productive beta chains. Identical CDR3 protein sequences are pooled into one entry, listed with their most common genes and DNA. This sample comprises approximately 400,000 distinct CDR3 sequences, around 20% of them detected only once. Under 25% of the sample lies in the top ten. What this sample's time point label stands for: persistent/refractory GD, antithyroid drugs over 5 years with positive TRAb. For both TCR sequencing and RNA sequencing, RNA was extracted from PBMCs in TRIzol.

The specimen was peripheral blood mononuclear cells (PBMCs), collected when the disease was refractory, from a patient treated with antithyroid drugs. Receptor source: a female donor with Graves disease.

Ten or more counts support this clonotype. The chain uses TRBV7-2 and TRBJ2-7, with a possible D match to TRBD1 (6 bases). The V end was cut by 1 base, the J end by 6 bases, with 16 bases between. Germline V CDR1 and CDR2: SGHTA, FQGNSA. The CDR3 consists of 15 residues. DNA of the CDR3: TGTGCCAGCAGCTTAGTTACAGGGTCGAATTCCGAGCAGTACTTC. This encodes CASSLVTGSNSEQYF.

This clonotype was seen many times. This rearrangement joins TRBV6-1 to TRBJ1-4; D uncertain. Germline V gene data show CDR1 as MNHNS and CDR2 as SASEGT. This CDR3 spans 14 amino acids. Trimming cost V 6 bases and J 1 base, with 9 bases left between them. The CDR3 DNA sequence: TGTGCCAGCAGCCAACGACGAACTAATGAAAAACTGTTTTTT. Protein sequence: CASSQRRTNEKLFF.

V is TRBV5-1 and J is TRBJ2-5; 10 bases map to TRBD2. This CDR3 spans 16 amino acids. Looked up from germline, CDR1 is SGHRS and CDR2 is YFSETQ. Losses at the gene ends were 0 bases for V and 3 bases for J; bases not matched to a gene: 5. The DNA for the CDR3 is TGCGCCAGCAGCTTGGACGGGACTAGCGCCGAAGAGACCCAGTACTTC. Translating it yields CASSLDGTSAEETQYF.

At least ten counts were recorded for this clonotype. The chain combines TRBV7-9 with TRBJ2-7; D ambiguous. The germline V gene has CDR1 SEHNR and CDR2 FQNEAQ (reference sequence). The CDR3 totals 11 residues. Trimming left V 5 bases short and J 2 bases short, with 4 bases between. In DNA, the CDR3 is TGTGCCAGCAGCGACACCTACGAGCAGTACTTC. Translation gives CASSDTYEQYF.

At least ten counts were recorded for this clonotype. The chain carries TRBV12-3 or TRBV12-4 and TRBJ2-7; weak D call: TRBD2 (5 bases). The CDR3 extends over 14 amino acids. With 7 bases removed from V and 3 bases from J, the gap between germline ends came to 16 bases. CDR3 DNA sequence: TGTGCCAGCACCTTCCAGGAGGCGGGCTACGAGCAGTACTTC. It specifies CASTFQEAGYEQYF.

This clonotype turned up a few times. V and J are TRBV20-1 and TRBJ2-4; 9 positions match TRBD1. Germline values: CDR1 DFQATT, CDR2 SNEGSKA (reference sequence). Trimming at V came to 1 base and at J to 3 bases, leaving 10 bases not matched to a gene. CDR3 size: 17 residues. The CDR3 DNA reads TGCAGTGCTAGAGTTTTCTCCGGGACAGGGAACAAAAACATTCAGTACTTC. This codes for CSARVFSGTGNKNIQYF.

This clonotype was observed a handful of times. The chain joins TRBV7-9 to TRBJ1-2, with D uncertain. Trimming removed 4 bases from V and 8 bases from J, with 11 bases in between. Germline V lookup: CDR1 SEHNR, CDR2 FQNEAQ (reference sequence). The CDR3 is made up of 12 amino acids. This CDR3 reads CASSSGREGYTF. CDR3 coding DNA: TGTGCCAGCAGCTCCGGGAGGGAAGGCTACACCTTC.